This T cell receptor beta chain is from a study of T cells in women clearing cervical HPV infection. All donors had a single incident cervical HPV16 infection, not prevalent. Assay: immunoSEQ multiplex PCR; the TCRdb copy retains only in-frame clones and omits some. This sample's table reports about 36,000 clones. Worth noting for this clone: The missing CDR3 end, 3 residues past where the read stops, is filled in from the germline J gene.

This CDR3 has 14 residues. CDR1 is DFQATT, CDR2 SNEGSKA, per germline (reference sequence). The junction had 7 bases not matched to a gene; V was cut back by 7 bases and J by 1 base. The V and J genes are TRBV20-1 and TRBJ1-5, with 7 nucleotides matching TRBD1. Sequenced material: blood buffy coat. The sequence was collected from a woman aged 18-69 years with a cervical HPV16 infection that either progressed to CIN3+ or cleared (not recorded which). CDR3 amino acids: CSVSGRGSNQPQHF. CDR3 DNA (partial): TGCAGTGTTTCGGGCAGGGGGAGCAATCAGCCC.